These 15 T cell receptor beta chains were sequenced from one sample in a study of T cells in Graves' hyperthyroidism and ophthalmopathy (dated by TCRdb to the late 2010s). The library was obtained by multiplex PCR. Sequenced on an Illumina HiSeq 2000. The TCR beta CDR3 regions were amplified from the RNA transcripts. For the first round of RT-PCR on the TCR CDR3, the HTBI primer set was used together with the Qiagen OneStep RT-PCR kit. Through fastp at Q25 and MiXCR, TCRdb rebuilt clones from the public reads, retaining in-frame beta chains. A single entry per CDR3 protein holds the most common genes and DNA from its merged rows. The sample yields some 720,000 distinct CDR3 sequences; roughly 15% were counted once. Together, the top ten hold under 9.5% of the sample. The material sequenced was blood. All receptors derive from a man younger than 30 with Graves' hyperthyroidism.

This CDR3 reads CASMGWREGPREQFF. The CDR3 DNA is TGTGCCAGTATGGGGTGGCGAGAGGGTCCGCGTGAGCAGTTCTTC. The chain links TRBV19 to TRBJ2-1; tentatively, D is TRBD2 (5 bases). V was shortened by 7 bases and J by 9 bases, with 22 bases between the two germline ends. The CDR3 runs to 15 residues. Germline assignment: CDR1 LNHDA and CDR2 SQIVND (reference sequence).

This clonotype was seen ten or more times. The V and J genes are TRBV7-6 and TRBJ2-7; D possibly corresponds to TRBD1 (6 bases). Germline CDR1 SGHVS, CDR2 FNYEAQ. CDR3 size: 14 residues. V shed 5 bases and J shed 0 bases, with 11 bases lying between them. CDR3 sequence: CASSPRDISYEQYF. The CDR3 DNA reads TGTGCCAGCAGCCCTAGGGACATCTCCTACGAGCAGTACTTC.

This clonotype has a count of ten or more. The CDR3 nucleotides read TGCAGTGCTAGAGATCGGGGGCGAGAGACCCAGTACTTC. Translating it yields CSARDRGRETQYF. The genes are TRBV20-1 and TRBJ2-5; perhaps D is TRBD1 or TRBD2 (6 bases each). The CDR3 loop spans 13 amino acids. Trimming pared 0 bases from V and 4 bases from J, leaving 9 bases between. Germline V gives CDR1 DFQATT, CDR2 SNEGSKA (reference sequence).

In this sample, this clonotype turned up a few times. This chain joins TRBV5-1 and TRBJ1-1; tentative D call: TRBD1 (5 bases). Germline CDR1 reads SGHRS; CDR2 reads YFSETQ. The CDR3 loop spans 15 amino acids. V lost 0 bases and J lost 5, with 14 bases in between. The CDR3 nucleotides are TGCGCCAGCAGCTTGGCCGGGGAACGGGGGACTGAAGCTTTCTTT. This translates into CASSLAGERGTEAFF.

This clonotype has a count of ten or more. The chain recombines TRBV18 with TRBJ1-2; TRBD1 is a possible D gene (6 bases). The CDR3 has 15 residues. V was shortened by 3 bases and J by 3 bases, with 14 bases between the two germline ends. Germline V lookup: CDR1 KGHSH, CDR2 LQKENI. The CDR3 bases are TGTGCCAGCTCACCCTTGCTAGGGGGGGACTATGGCTACACCTTC. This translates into CASSPLLGGDYGYTF.

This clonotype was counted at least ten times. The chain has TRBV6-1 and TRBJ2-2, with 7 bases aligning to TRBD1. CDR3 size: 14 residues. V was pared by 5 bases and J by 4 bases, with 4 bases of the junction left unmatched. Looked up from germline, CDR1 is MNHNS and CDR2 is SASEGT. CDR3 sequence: CASSLNRGTGELFF. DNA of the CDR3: TGTGCCAGCAGTTTGAACAGGGGCACCGGGGAGCTGTTTTTT.

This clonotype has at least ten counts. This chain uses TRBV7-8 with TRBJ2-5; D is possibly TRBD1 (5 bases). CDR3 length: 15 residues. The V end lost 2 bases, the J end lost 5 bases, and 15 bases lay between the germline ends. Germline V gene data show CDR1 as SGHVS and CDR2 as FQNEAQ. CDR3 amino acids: CASSLSGRIGETQYF. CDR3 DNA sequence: TGTGCCAGCAGCTTATCAGGGCGGATAGGCGAGACCCAGTACTTC.

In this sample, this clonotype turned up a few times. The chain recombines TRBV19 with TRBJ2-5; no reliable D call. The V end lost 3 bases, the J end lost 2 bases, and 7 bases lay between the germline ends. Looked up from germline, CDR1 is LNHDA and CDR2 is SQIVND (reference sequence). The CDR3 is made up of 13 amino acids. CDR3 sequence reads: CASSIDSQETQYF. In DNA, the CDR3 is TGTGCCAGTAGTATTGATTCTCAAGAGACCCAGTACTTC.

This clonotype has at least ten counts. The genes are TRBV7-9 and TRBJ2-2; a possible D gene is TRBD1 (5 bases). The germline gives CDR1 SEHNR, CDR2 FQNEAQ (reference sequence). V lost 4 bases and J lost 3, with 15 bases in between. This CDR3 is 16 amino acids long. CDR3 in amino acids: CASSSDWGADTGELFF. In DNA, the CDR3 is TGTGCCAGCAGCTCTGACTGGGGCGCGGACACCGGGGAGCTGTTTTTT.

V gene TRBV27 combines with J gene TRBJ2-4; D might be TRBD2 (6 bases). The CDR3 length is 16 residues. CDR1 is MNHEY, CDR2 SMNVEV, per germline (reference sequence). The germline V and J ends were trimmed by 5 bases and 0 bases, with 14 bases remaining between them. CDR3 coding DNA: TGTGCCAGCAGTACCGGGACTTCTCTAGCCAAAAACATTCAGTACTTC. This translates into CASSTGTSLAKNIQYF.

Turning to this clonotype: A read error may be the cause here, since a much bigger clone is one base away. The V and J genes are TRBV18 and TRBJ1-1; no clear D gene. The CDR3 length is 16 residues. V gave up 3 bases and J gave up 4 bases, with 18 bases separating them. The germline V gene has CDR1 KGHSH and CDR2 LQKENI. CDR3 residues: CASSPRQFVMGTEAFF. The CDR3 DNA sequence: TGTGCCAGCTCACCCCGACAATTTGTAATGGGCACTGAAGCTTTCTTT.

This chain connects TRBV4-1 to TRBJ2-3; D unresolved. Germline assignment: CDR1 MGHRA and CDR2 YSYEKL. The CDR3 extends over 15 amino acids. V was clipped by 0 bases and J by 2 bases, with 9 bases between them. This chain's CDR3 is CASSQDPVPTDTQYF. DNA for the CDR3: TGCGCCAGCAGCCAAGATCCTGTGCCCACAGATACGCAGTATTTT.

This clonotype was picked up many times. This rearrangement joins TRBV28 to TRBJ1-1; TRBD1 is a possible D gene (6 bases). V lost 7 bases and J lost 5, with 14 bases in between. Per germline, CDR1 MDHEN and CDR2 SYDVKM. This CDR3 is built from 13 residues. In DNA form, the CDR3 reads TGTGCCAGCACGCGGGGGCGAGGGACTGAAGCTTTCTTT. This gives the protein CASTRGRGTEAFF.

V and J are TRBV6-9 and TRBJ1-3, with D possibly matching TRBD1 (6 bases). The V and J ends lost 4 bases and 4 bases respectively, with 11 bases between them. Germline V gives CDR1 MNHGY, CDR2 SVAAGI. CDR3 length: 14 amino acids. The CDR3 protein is CASSSGVAGNTIYF. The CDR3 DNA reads TGTGCCAGCAGTTCAGGGGTGGCGGGAAACACCATATATTTT.

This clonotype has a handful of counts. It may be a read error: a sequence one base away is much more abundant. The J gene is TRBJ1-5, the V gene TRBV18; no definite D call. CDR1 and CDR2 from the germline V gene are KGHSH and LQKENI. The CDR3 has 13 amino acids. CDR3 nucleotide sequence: TGTGCCAGCTCACCATTCGGCAATCCGCCCCAGCATTTT. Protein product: CASSPFGNPPQHF.